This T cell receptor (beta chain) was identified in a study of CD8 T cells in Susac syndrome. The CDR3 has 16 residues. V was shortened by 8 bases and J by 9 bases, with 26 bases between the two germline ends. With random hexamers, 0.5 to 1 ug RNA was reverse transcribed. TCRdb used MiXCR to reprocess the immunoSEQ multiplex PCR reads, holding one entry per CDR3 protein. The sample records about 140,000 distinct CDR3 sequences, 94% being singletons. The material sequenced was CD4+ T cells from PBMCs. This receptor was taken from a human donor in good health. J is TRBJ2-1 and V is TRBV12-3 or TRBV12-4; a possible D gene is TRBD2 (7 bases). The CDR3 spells CASRAGAQGPDSEQFF. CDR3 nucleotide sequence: TGTGCCAGCCGGGCGGGGGCCCAGGGACCCGACAGTGAGCAGTTCTTC.